This T cell receptor beta chain was sequenced in a study of technical replicates of blood from several donors. The CDR3 consists of 12 residues. CDR1 SQVTM and CDR2 ANQGSEA come from the germline V gene. Trimming pared 6 bases from V and 1 base from J, leaving 9 bases between. The table lists this clone with a few counts. Sequencing used immunoSEQ multiplex PCR; TCRdb keeps in-frame clones, though not all of them. The data hold tens of thousands of clones, with 96% observed a single time. J is TRBJ1-1 and V is TRBV29-1; D perhaps matches TRBD1 (5 bases). This sequence was found in a human donor in good health. Sequenced input: T cells isolated from PBMCs. The CDR3 DNA is TGCAGCGTGATAACAGGGAACACTGAAGCTTTCTTT. The encoded protein is CSVITGNTEAFF.